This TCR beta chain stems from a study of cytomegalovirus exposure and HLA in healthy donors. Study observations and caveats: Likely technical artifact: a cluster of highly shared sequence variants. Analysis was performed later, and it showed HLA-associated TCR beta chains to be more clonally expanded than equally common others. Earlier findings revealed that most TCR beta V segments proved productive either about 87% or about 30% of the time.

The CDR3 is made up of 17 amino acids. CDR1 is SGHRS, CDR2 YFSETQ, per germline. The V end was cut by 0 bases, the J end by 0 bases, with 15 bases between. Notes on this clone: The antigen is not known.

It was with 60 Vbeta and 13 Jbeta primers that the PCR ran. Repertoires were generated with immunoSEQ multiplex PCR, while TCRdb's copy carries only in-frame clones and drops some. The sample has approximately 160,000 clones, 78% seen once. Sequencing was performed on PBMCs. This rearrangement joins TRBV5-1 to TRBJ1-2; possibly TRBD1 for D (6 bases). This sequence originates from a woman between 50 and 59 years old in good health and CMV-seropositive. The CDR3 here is CASSLGAGVLTNYGYTF. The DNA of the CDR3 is TGCGCCAGCAGCTTGGGGGCAGGGGTCCTCACTAACTATGGCTACACCTTC.